Listed here is a single T cell receptor beta chain. The data stem from a study of T cells in Graves' hyperthyroidism and ophthalmopathy. RNA transcripts provided the source from which TCR beta CDR3 regions were amplified. An initial round of RT-PCR targeting the TCR CDR3 relied on the HTBI primer set. TCRdb reprocessed the multiplex PCR reads via MiXCR and lists one record per CDR3 protein. This sample has around 760,000 distinct CDR3 sequences, with 30% to 40% found just once. The CDR3 covers 13 residues. V was shortened by 9 bases and J by 3 bases, with 15 bases between the two germline ends. Looked up from germline, CDR1 is SGHAT and CDR2 is FQNNGV.

The chain combines TRBV11-2 with TRBJ2-7; D remains ambiguous. The specimen was blood. This clonotype was sampled from a woman aged 35 to 49 with Graves' hyperthyroidism. As DNA, the CDR3 is TGTGCCAGTACTGTTTATCGAGTCTACGAGCAGTACTTC. Protein product: CASTVYRVYEQYF.